A selection of T cell receptor beta chains follows, all from one sample in a study of glioma-infiltrating T cells after dendritic cell vaccination. Repertoires were generated with immunoSEQ multiplex PCR, while TCRdb's copy carries only in-frame clones and drops some. The sample has about 50,000 clones, 89% seen once; the top ten hold roughly 5.4%. The input for sequencing was blood, taken after dendritic cell vaccination. Receptors were obtained from a human donor with glioblastoma. Both conserved end residues are part of each CDR3. The D gene is left open where the match is weak. Not all rows give a size; the values are once, few, many and, for expanded clones, a class.

abundance	d_gene	j_gene	v_gene	CDR3nt	CDR3aa
NA	NA	TRBJ2-1	TRBV5-5	TGTGCCAGCAGCTTCGCGGAGAGCTCCTACAATGAGCAGTTCTTC	CASSFAESSYNEQFF
NA	TRBD1	TRBJ2-1	TRBV27	TGTGCCAGCAGTCCAAGACAGGGGGTTCACAATGAGCAGTTCTTC	CASSPRQGVHNEQFF
NA	TRBD2	TRBJ2-1	TRBV4-1	TGCGCCAGCAGCCTTGGGATGGCGGGAGGAGAGTTCTTC	CASSLGMAGGEFF
NA	NA	TRBJ2-7	TRBV6-1	TGTGCCAGCAGTGAAGCGGTCGGGTACGAGCAGTACTTC	CASSEAVGYEQYF
NA	NA	TRBJ1-5	TRBV25-1	TGTGCCAGCAGTGAATATCTCGGGGATCAGCCCCAGCATTTT	CASSEYLGDQPQHF
NA	TRBD1	TRBJ1-1	TRBV19	TGTGCCAGTCACAGGGGACTGGGTTTGAACACTGAAGCTTTCTTT	CASHRGLGLNTEAFF
NA	NA	TRBJ2-7	TRBV16	TGTGCCAGCAGCCGGGCGGGGGCACCCTCCGAGCAGTACTTC	CASSRAGAPSEQYF
NA	NA	TRBJ2-7	TRBV6-1	TGTGCCAGCAGTGAAGCGAGGGTGGGCGAGCAGTACTTC	CASSEARVGEQYF
NA	NA	TRBJ1-1	TRBV30	TGTGCCCTTGACACCATCACTGAAGCTTTCTTT	CALDTITEAFF
NA	NA	TRBJ1-5	TRBV7-9	TGTGCCAGCAGCCGTACAGGGAACGGGGGCAATCAGCCCCAGCATTTT	CASSRTGNGGNQPQHF
NA	TRBD1	TRBJ1-5	TRBV19	TGTGCCAGCGACAGGACAGGGACTAATAATCAGCGGCCCCAGCATTTT	CASDRTGTNNQRPQHF
NA	TRBD2	TRBJ2-5	TRBV9	TGTGCCAGCAGCGGCACTAGCGGGAGGAGGGAGACCCAGTACTTC	CASSGTSGRRETQYF
NA	TRBD2	TRBJ2-3	TRBV6-1	TGTGCCAGCAGTGAACAGCGGGGGGTCACAGATACGCAGTATTTT	CASSEQRGVTDTQYF
NA	NA	TRBJ2-7	TRBV4-3	TGCGCCAGCAGCCAAGCGATAGTGCGGTTCGAAGGCGAGCAGTACTTC	CASSQAIVRFEGEQYF
NA	TRBD1	TRBJ1-1	TRBV9	TGTGCCAGACCTCAGGGGGCGAGCACTGAAGCTTTCTTT	CARPQGASTEAFF
NA	TRBD1	TRBJ2-1	TRBV14	TGTGCCAGCAGCCAAGTTAAGGGGGCGCGTCTGTATGAGCAGTTCTTC	CASSQVKGARLYEQFF
NA	NA	TRBJ2-7	TRBV7-2	TGTGCCAGCAGCGAGCAAGAGGGCAACGAGCAGTACTTC	CASSEQEGNEQYF
NA	NA	TRBJ1-1	TRBV10-3	TGTGCCATCAGGTCCTTGAACACTGAAGCTTTCTTT	CAIRSLNTEAFF
NA	TRBD2	TRBJ2-3	TRBV30	TGTGCCTGGAGTGTAGAAAGCGGGAGGGCCTCTGGGCAGTATTTT	CAWSVESGRASGQYF
NA	TRBD1	TRBJ2-7	TRBV11-3	TGTGCCAGCAGCTTAGGACAGGGCTTCGGCTACGAGCAGTACTTC	CASSLGQGFGYEQYF
NA	TRBD2	TRBJ2-1	TRBV29-1	TGCAGCTCCGATGGCGGGGGTGAGCAGTTCTTC	CSSDGGGEQFF
NA	NA	TRBJ2-1	TRBV19	TGTGCCAGTATAGTTATAGGAGGGGAAAGGGAATACAATGAGCAGTTCTTC	CASIVIGGEREYNEQFF
once	NA	TRBJ1-1	TRBV6-6	TGTGCCAGCAGAGCTAACGGGGGAAACACTGAAGCTTTCTTT	CASRANGGNTEAFF
NA	NA	TRBJ1-2	TRBV29-1	TGCAGCGTTGGCTACCGGGGGGGAGGAGGCTACACCTTC	CSVGYRGGGGYTF
NA	TRBD2	TRBJ2-7	TRBV5-1	TGCGCCAGCAGCTTGCCTAGCGGGACTCGGGAGCAGTACTTC	CASSLPSGTREQYF
NA	TRBD1	TRBJ1-2	TRBV18	TGTGCCAGCACTAAGATGGGGACAGCCAACTATGGCTACACCTTC	CASTKMGTANYGYTF
NA	NA	TRBJ1-2	TRBV19	TGTGCCAGTAGTGGCAGGGGTAACTATGGCTACACCTTC	CASSGRGNYGYTF
few	NA	TRBJ1-5	TRBV28	TGTGCCAGCAGTTTATCCCCATCCGGGACTGTTCATCAGCCCCAGCATTTT	CASSLSPSGTVHQPQHF
NA	NA	TRBJ1-1	TRBV9	TGTGCCAGCAGCGAACGACAGGAGAACACTGAAGCTTTCTTT	CASSERQENTEAFF